The 7 T cell receptor beta chains below come from one sample, sequenced in a study of blood T cell repertoires in COVID-19. Clones were sequenced by immunoSEQ multiplex PCR, and TCRdb holds only the in-frame ones, with some missing. Here the sample spans 330,000 or so clones, roughly 88% being singletons. The sequencing input was PBMCs or T cells enriched from blood (not recorded which). The receptors originated from a man aged 25-45 years who had recovered from COVID-19.

The genes are TRBV5-1 and TRBJ2-1, with D possibly matching TRBD2 (5 bases). V was cut by 5 bases and J by 8 bases, with 17 bases left in between. The germline CDR1 and CDR2 sequences are SGHRS and YFSETQ. The CDR3 length is 14 residues. CDR3 in DNA: TGCGCCAGCAGGGCCTCAGGAGGCAATTATGAGCAGTTCTTC. Translated: CASRASGGNYEQFF.

V and J are TRBV3-1 (or the pseudogene TRBV3-2) and TRBJ1-6; possible D gene TRBD1, 5 bases. Per germline, CDR1 LGHDT and CDR2 YNNKEL (reference sequence). The length of the CDR3 is 15 residues. V was pared by 4 bases and J by 1 base, with 8 bases between. The CDR3 is CASSPSGSYNSPLHF. In DNA form, the CDR3 reads TGTGCCAGCAGCCCTTCAGGGTCCTATAATTCACCCCTCCACTTT.

This chain joins TRBV2 and TRBJ1-5, with TRBD1 identical over 8 bases. Germline assignment: CDR1 SNHLY and CDR2 FYNNEI. Unmatched junction bases numbered 4, after V lost 6 bases and J lost 6 bases. The CDR3 is made up of 13 amino acids. CDR3 coding DNA: TGTGCCAGCAGGACCGACAGGGGTCAGCCCCAGCATTTT. Translation: CASRTDRGQPQHF.

V usage is TRBV24-1 and J usage is TRBJ2-7; TRBD2 might be the D (6 bases). CDR3 length: 14 residues. The V and J ends lost 3 bases and 2 bases respectively, with 10 bases between them. In germline, CDR1 is KGHDR, CDR2 SFDVKD. The CDR3 region has the DNA TGTGCCACCAGTGATGGGGGGAGAGCCTACGAGCAGTACTTC. Residues: CATSDGGRAYEQYF.

The chain is built from TRBV27 and TRBJ2-1; no reliable D call. Trimming left V 6 bases short and J 4 bases short, with 19 bases between. The CDR3 is made up of 16 amino acids. From germline, CDR1 is MNHEY and CDR2 SMNVEV (reference sequence). The CDR3 nucleotides are TGTGCCAGCAGCCCACCGACATCACCCCTATACAATGAGCAGTTCTTC. Translating it yields CASSPPTSPLYNEQFF.

The CDR3: CASSETGGTQPQHF. The CDR3 nucleotides read TGTGCCAGCAGTGAGACAGGGGGTACTCAGCCCCAGCATTTT. V usage is TRBV25-1 and J usage is TRBJ1-5; 9 bases fit TRBD1. The CDR3 has 14 residues. J gave up 6 bases and V 3 bases, and 3 bases lay outside the gene matches. Germline V CDR1 and CDR2: MGHDK, SYGVNS.

The chain is built from TRBV5-4 and TRBJ2-7; 8 bases are a match to TRBD1. CDR1 SGHNT and CDR2 YYREEE come from the germline V gene (reference sequence). The CDR3 is 16 amino acids. V was pared by 0 bases and J by 0 bases, with 5 bases of the junction left unmatched. The CDR3 DNA is TGTGCCAGCAGCTTGGCCGCAGGGGGCCTCTCCTACGAGCAGTACTTC. As protein: CASSLAAGGLSYEQYF. Variable domain in full (rest from reference TRBV5-4 and TRBJ2-7): ETGVTQSPTHLIKTRGQQVTLRCSSQSGHNTVSWYQQALGQGPQFIFQYYREEENGRGNFPPRFSGLQFPNYSSELNVNALELDDSALYLCASSLAAGGLSYEQYFGPGTRLTVT.